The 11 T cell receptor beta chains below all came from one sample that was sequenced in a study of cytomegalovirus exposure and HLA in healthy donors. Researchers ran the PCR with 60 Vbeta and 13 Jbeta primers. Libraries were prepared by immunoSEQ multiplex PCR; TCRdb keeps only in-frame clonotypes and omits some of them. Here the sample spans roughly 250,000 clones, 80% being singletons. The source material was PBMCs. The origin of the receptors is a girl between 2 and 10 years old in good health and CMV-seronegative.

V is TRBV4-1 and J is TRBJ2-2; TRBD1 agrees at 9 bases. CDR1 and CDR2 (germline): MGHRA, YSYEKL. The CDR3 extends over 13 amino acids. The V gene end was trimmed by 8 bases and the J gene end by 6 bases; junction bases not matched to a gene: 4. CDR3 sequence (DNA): TGCGCCAGCCGGACAGGGGTGTCCGGGGAGCTGTTTTTT. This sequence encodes CASRTGVSGELFF.

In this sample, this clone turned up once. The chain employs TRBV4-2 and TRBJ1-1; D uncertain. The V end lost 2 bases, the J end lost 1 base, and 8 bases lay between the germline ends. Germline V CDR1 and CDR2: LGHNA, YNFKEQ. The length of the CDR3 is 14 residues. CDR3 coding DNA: TGTGCCAGCAGCCAAACGGGTGGGAACACTGAAGCTTTCTTT. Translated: CASSQTGGNTEAFF.

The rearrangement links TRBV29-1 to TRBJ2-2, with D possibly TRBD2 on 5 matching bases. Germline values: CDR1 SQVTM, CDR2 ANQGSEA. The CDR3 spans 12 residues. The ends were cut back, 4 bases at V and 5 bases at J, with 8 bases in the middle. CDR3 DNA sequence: TGCAGCGTTGGGACTGAAACCGGGGAGCTGTTTTTT. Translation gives CSVGTETGELFF.

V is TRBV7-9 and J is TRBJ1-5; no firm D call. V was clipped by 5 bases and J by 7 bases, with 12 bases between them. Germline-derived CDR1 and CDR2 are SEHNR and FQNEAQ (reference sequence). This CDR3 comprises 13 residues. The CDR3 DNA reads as TGTGCCAGCAGCCCTCGGGAGGACCAGCCCCAGCATTTT. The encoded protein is CASSPREDQPQHF.

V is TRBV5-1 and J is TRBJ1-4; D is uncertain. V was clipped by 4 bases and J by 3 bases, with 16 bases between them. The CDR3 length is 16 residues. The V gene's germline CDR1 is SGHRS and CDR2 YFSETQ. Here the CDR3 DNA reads TGCGCCAGCAGCCGTTTGTCGGTGGAGTCTAATGAAAAACTGTTTTTT. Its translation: CASSRLSVESNEKLFF.

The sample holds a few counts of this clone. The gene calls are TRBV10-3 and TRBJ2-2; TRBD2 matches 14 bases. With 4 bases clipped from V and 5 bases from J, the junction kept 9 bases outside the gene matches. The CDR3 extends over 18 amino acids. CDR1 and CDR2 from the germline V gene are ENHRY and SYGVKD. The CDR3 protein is CAISAAGLAGGKTGELFF. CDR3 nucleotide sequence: TGTGCCATCAGTGCGGCTGGACTAGCGGGAGGAAAGACCGGGGAGCTGTTTTTT.

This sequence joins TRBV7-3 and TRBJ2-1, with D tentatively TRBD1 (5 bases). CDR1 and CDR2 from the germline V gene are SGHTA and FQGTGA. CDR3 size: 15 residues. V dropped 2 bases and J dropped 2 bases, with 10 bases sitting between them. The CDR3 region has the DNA TGTGCCAGCAGCTTACAAGGGGCGGCCTACAATGAGCAGTTCTTC. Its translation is CASSLQGAAYNEQFF.

The CDR3 loop is CASSVVGSTDTQYF. The CDR3 bases are TGTGCCAGCAGCGTAGTTGGCAGTACAGATACGCAGTATTTT. The V gene is TRBV9, the J gene TRBJ2-3, with no clear D. V lost 0 bases to trimming and J lost 3 bases, with 8 bases between them. The CDR3 length is 14 residues. Germline V gene data show CDR1 as SGDLS and CDR2 as YYNGEE.

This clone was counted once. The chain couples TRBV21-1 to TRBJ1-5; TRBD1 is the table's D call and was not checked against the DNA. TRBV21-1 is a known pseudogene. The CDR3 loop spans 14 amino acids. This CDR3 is CASSSDDQGEPQHF. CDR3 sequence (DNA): TGTGCCAGCAGCAGCGACGATCAGGGGGAGCCCCAGCATTTT.

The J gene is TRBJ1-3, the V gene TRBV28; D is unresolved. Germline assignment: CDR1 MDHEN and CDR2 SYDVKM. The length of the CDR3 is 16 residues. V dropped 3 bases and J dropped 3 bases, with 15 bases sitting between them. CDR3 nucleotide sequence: TGTGCCAGCAGTTTTTCGTCCCAGTTGGTTGGAAACACCATATATTTT. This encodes CASSFSSQLVGNTIYF.

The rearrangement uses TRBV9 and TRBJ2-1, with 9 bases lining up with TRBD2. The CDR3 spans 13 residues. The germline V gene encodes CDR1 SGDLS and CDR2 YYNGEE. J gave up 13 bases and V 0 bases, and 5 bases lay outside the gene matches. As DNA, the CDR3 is TGTGCCAGCAGCGTAGACGGTAGCGGGAGACAGTTCTTC. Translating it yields CASSVDGSGRQFF.